A single sample is the source of the 11 T cell receptor beta chains below, sequenced in a study of cytomegalovirus exposure and HLA in healthy donors. The data were produced by immunoSEQ multiplex PCR, yet TCRdb's version contains in-frame clones alone and is incomplete. The sample includes about 49,000 clones, roughly nine tenths seen only once; the top ten take approximately 1.5%. The sequenced sample was PBMCs. These receptors were collected from a man aged 18 to 29 in good health and CMV-seronegative.

The chain uses TRBV27 and TRBJ2-7, with 9 nucleotides matching TRBD1. V dropped 8 bases and J dropped 2; count of bases not matched to a gene: 7. The CDR3 runs 14 residues. The V gene's germline CDR1 is MNHEY and CDR2 SMNVEV (reference sequence). DNA for the CDR3: TGTGCCAGCCGTCGTGGACAGGGGACCTACGAGCAGTACTTC. Its translation: CASRRGQGTYEQYF.

The J gene is TRBJ2-1, the V gene TRBV5-5; D gene uncertain. V was trimmed by 1 base and J by 0 bases, leaving 8 bases between them. The CDR3 is 15 amino acids. Germline V gives CDR1 SGHKS, CDR2 YYEKEE (reference sequence). CDR3: CASSLQISSYNEQFF. DNA of the CDR3: TGTGCCAGCAGCTTGCAGATAAGCTCCTACAATGAGCAGTTCTTC.

The rearrangement uses TRBV6-5 and TRBJ2-7; 7 bases line up with TRBD1. V lost 0 bases, J lost 0 bases, and 2 bases stayed unmatched. The CDR3 extends over 15 amino acids. Looked up from germline, CDR1 is MNHEY and CDR2 is SVGAGI. The DNA of the CDR3 is TGTGCCAGCAGTTACTCTAACAGGGGCTCCTACGAGCAGTACTTC. It is translated as CASSYSNRGSYEQYF.

V and J are TRBV27 and TRBJ2-3; D is ambiguous. The CDR3 runs 16 residues. The V end lost 1 base, the J end lost 1 base, and 12 bases lay between the germline ends. CDR1 is MNHEY and CDR2 is SMNVEV in the germline V gene (reference sequence). The CDR3: CASSLFARLRTDTQYF. As DNA, the CDR3 is TGTGCCAGCAGTTTATTTGCTAGGCTTCGCACAGATACGCAGTATTTT.

This chain joins TRBV7-2 and TRBJ1-4, with D possibly TRBD1 on 6 matching bases. CDR1 is SGHTA and CDR2 is FQGNSA in the germline V gene. This CDR3 spans 15 amino acids. Trimming removed 4 bases at V and 5 bases at J, with 14 bases between. The CDR3 DNA follows: TGTGCCAGCAGCTCCAGGGACACCGAAAATGAAAAACTGTTTTTT. It translates to CASSSRDTENEKLFF.

The chain uses TRBV29-1 and TRBJ2-2, with a tentative D call TRBD1 (5 bases). Germline-derived CDR1 and CDR2 are SQVTM and ANQGSEA. The CDR3 is made up of 14 amino acids. Trimming cost V 4 bases and J 0 bases, with 9 bases left between them. DNA for the CDR3: TGCAGCGTTGCTCAGGGAACGAACACCGGGGAGCTGTTTTTT. This translates into CSVAQGTNTGELFF.

The J gene is TRBJ2-2, the V gene TRBV9, with 9 bases that match TRBD2. The trim removed 4 bases at V and 7 bases at J, leaving 11 bases unmatched. This CDR3 comprises 16 residues. The germline gives CDR1 SGDLS, CDR2 YYNGEE. CDR3 loop: CASSPRSGSGIGELFF. In DNA, the CDR3 is TGTGCCAGCAGCCCACGTAGCGGGAGCGGTATCGGGGAGCTGTTTTTT.

A single count supports this clone. This chain joins TRBV7-8 and TRBJ2-7; TRBD1 is a possible D gene (6 bases). Germline V gene sequence: CDR1 SGHVS, CDR2 FQNEAQ. The length of the CDR3 is 19 residues. Trimming pared 0 bases from V and 2 bases from J, leaving 23 bases between. The CDR3 sequence: CASSLARGIGWTSTYEQYF. Here the CDR3 DNA reads TGTGCCAGCAGCTTAGCCAGGGGAATCGGCTGGACGAGTACCTACGAGCAGTACTTC. Variable domain in full (rest from reference TRBV7-8 and TRBJ2-7): GAGVSQSPRYKVAKRGQDVALRCDPISGHVSLFWYQQALGQGPEFLTYFQNEAQLDKSGLPSDRFFAERPEGSVSTLKIQRTQQEDSAVYLCASSLARGIGWTSTYEQYFGPGTRLTVT.

The V and J genes are TRBV5-6 and TRBJ2-7, with 14 bases fitting TRBD2. The junction had 14 bases not matched to a gene; V was cut back by 1 base and J by 5 bases. The CDR3 has 19 amino acids. Looked up from germline, CDR1 is SGHDT and CDR2 is YYEEEE. As DNA, the CDR3 is TGTGCCAGCAGCTTGAAAACGGGACTAGCGGGAGTTATTCCCGACGAGCAGTACTTC. This sequence encodes CASSLKTGLAGVIPDEQYF.

The chain employs TRBV28 and TRBJ1-1; D uncertain. Germline loops: CDR1 MDHEN, CDR2 SYDVKM. The CDR3 runs to 11 residues. Trimming stripped 3 bases from V and 10 bases from J, with 9 bases between. Here the CDR3 DNA reads TGTGCCAGCAGTTTGTCCAGAGGAGCTTTCTTT. It specifies CASSLSRGAFF.

The CDR3 sequence is CASSRRNTRSISYEQYF. CDR3 sequence (DNA): TGTGCCAGTAGTCGAAGAAACACAAGATCGATTTCCTACGAGCAGTACTTC. The genes are TRBV19 and TRBJ2-7; D remains ambiguous. Germline loops: CDR1 LNHDA, CDR2 SQIVND (reference sequence). CDR3 length: 17 amino acids. V lost 5 bases to trimming and J lost 1 base, with 21 bases between them.